This TCR beta chain was documented in a study of vaccination and CD4 T cells after COVID-19. Study in general: Comprising six males and four females, the convalescent participants counted two Hispanic individuals among them. The peptides that stimulated the cells were overlapping spike peptides from SARS-CoV-2, HCoV-NL63, HCoV-OC43 and HCoV-229E.

This sample's treatment: roughly 10-day PBMC culture with coronavirus spike peptide pools or control peptides (ViraFEST assay). Oncomine TCR Beta short-read sequencing was applied to DNA from cultured CD4+ T cells. A single record per CDR3 protein comes from TCRdb applying MiXCR to the PCR reads. The sample consists of about 14,000 distinct CDR3 sequences, roughly 50% of them appearing once. With regard to this clonotype: Its antigen is undetermined.

The CDR3 loop spans 13 amino acids. The germline V gene has CDR1 DFQATT and CDR2 SNEGSKA (reference sequence). The V and J ends lost 4 bases and 11 bases respectively, with 19 bases between them. The sequence came from a human donor who had recovered from COVID-19. The chain couples TRBV20-1 to TRBJ2-3; D might be TRBD2 (5 bases). The sample consisted of CD4+ T cells from blood, cultured in vitro. The CDR3 reads CSATKAAGRGQYF. The DNA for the CDR3 is TGCAGTGCTACTAAGGCGGCTGGACGGGGGCAGTATTTT.